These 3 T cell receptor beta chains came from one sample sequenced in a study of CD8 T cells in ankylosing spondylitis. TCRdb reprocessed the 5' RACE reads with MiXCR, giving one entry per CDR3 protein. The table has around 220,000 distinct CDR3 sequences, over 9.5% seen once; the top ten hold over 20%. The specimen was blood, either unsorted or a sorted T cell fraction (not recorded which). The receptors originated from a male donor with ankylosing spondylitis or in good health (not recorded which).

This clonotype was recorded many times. The CDR3 here is CASSQPDRGNTGELFF. In DNA form, the CDR3 reads TGTGCCAGCAGCCAACCGGACAGGGGGAACACCGGGGAGCTGTTTTTT. The chain combines TRBV3-1 with TRBJ2-2; 9 bases line up with TRBD1. V shed 2 bases and J 1 base; nucleotides not matched to a gene: 2. Looked up from germline, CDR1 is LGHDT and CDR2 is YNNKEL (reference sequence). The CDR3 spans 16 residues.

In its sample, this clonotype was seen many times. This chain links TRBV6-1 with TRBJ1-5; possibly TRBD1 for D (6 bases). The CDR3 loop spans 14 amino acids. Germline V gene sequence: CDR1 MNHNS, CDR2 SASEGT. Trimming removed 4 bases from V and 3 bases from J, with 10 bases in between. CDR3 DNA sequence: TGTGCCAGCAGTGTAACAGGGTACAATCAGCCCCAGCATTTT. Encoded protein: CASSVTGYNQPQHF.

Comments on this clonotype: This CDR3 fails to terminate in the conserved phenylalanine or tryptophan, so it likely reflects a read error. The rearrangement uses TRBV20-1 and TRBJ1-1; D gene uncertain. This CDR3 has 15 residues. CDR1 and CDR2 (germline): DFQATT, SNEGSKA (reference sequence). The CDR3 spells CSAGDYKGVDTEAFI. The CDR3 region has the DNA TGCAGTGCTGGAGATTACAAGGGTGTGGACACTGAAGCTTTCATT.